This T cell receptor beta chain emerged from a study of T cell responses to AZD1222 COVID-19 vaccine. The germline V gene has CDR1 SGHTA and CDR2 FQGNSA. This CDR3 is built from 15 residues. J gave up 5 bases and V 5 bases, and 9 bases lay outside the gene matches. Profiled with immunoSEQ multiplex PCR; TCRdb holds only in-frame clones, not every one. The sample records 140,000 or so clones, roughly 92% being singletons. The gene calls are TRBV7-2 and TRBJ1-5, with TRBD1 matching over 7 bases. This clonotype was sampled from an adult in good health. The sample consisted of peripheral blood, taken on day 0 of AZD1222 vaccination. The CDR3 here is CASSPRTGWYQPQHF. The CDR3 DNA is TGTGCCAGCAGCCCCCGGACAGGTTGGTATCAGCCCCAGCATTTT.